This T cell receptor (beta chain) appears in the sequencing data of a study of OX40 agonist ivuxolimab in advanced cancers. General study results and limits: The work left the antigen specificity of expanded peripheral T cells undetermined. Compared with CD4+, CD8+ T cells on average had more expanded clones.

With regard to this clone: The antigen remains undetermined.

Assay used: immunoSEQ multiplex PCR; TCRdb lists only in-frame clones, some missing. The sample lists about 86,000 clones; around nine tenths were seen once. Trimming took 4 bases from V and 3 from J, leaving 16 bases between them. In germline, CDR1 is SGDLS, CDR2 YYNGEE. The length of the CDR3 is 16 residues. This receptor was taken from an adult with an advanced solid tumor such as melanoma, head and neck, liver or kidney cancer. The material was CD4+ or CD8+ T cells sorted from blood, obtained in a trial of the OX40 agonist ivuxolimab. The V and J genes are TRBV9 and TRBJ2-2, with D maybe TRBD1 (6 bases). The CDR3 sequence: CASSPRQASYTGELFF. The DNA of the CDR3 is TGTGCCAGCAGCCCCAGACAGGCCTCCTACACCGGGGAGCTGTTTTTT. The variable domain in full, with the rest retrieved from reference TRBV9 and TRBJ2-2, is DSGVTQTPKHLITATGQRVTLRCSPRSGDLSVYWYQQSLDQGLQFLIQYYNGEERAKGNILERFSAQQFPDLHSELNLSSLELGDSALYFCASSPRQASYTGELFFGEGSRLTVL.